This T cell receptor beta chain was profiled in a study of T cells after yellow fever vaccination. Study summary: Fractions of limited cellularity were prepared by means of SMART-Seq v4 Ultra Low Input.

Germline lookup yields CDR1 MDHEN and CDR2 SYDVKM. The CDR3 length is 13 residues. V was pared by 3 bases and J by 0 bases, with 6 bases between. TCR cDNA, made by 5'RACE template switching, carried an added universal primer site and UMIs. MiXCR, run by TCRdb on the 5' RACE reads, gives a single entry per CDR3 protein. This sample has hundreds of thousands of distinct CDR3 sequences; around 4% occur once, and the top ten carry 20% to 25%. This clonotype was counted many times. Its antigen remains unknown. Findings and limits, study-wide: Secondary responses were weaker yet peaked faster, day 5 versus 15.

The chain couples TRBV28 to TRBJ2-7; D is perhaps TRBD2 (5 bases). Sequences were derived from PBMCs, sampled on the day of the yellow fever booster vaccination. The TCR was taken from a man aged 18 to 35 who received the YFV17D yellow fever vaccine. CDR3 sequence reads: CASSLGSSYEQYV. The CDR3, as DNA: TGTGCCAGCAGTTTGGGGAGCTCCTACGAGCAGTACGTC.